The entry below describes one T cell receptor beta chain. The antigen is unknown. The V end was cut by 6 bases, the J end by 4 bases, with 16 bases between. This CDR3 comprises 15 residues. The germline gives CDR1 SGHVS, CDR2 FNYEAQ. These data originate in a study of T cell responses to AZD1222 COVID-19 vaccine. TCRdb keeps only in-frame clones here, not all; method: immunoSEQ multiplex PCR. Of approximately 140,000 clones listed, over 85% are singletons. Study results and limitations: Among spike-specific TCRs, nearly half reportedly target unmutated variant regions. Donors, mostly white British, included more females; clonal diversity was possibly underestimated. With two AZD1222 doses given, Spike-specific TCR breadth and depth both rose.

The V call is TRBV7-6, the J call TRBJ1-3; D is perhaps TRBD1 (6 bases). This sequence originates from an adult who received the AZD1222 COVID-19 vaccine. Source: peripheral blood, taken 28 days after the second AZD1222 dose. CDR3 protein: CASSIRTVVGNTIYF. CDR3 nucleotide sequence: TGTGCCAGCAGTATTCGGACAGTCGTGGGAAACACCATATATTTT. The entire variable domain, with the rest obtained from reference TRBV7-6 and TRBJ1-3, is as follows: GAGVSQSPRYKVTKRGQDVALRCDPISGHVSLYWYRQALGQGPEFLTYFNYEAQQDKSGLPNDRFSAERPEGSISTLTIQRTEQRDSAMYRCASSIRTVVGNTIYFGEGSWLTVV.